This paragraph reports one TCR beta chain. This PCR relied on a set of 60 Vbeta primers and 13 Jbeta primers. Profiled with immunoSEQ multiplex PCR; TCRdb holds only in-frame clones, not every one. The sample lists about 120,000 clones; roughly 80% were seen once. The V end was cut by 5 bases, the J end by 0 bases, with 7 bases between. The CDR3 is made up of 13 amino acids. From germline, CDR1 is ENHRY and CDR2 SYGVKD. The sample comes from a study of cytomegalovirus exposure and HLA in healthy donors. This TCR was recovered from a man aged 18 to 30 in good health and CMV-seropositive. The chain uses TRBV10-3 and TRBJ1-1; D gene uncertain. The sample taken for sequencing was PBMCs. The CDR3 loop is CAISSFLNTEAFF. In DNA, the CDR3 is TGTGCCATCAGTTCATTTTTGAACACTGAAGCTTTCTTT.